The TCR beta chain described here comes from a study of T cell repertoires in cytomegalovirus infection (dated by TCRdb to about 2019). For context, the study as a whole: Peptide stimulations targeted recently identified HLA-C-restricted CMV epitopes, whose presentation resists viral immunomodulation, together with well-studied HLA-B-restricted epitopes. Because public TCR beta signatures pointed to carriage of CMV infection together with the matching HLA type, the HLA type of each donor mattered for the analysis. The research as a whole found: Carriers of CMV infection plus the relevant HLA type were discriminated by the cumulative frequency of public TCR beta family members in the study cohort and in an independent roughly 340-donor cohort. The ex vivo response was dominated by HLA-C-restricted CMV-specific TCR beta clonotypes, which also provided the single most frequent clonotype in two of eight donors.

As regards this clonotype: Which antigen it targets is not known. Base-call qualities are not available, and no considerably larger clone is one nucleotide away.

Sequencing instrument: Illumina HiSeq 1500. Using fastp at Q25 and MiXCR, TCRdb reprocessed the public reads and kept productive beta chains. Identical CDR3 protein sequences are pooled into one entry, listed with their most common genes and DNA. The sample table lists 310,000 or so distinct CDR3 sequences, around 25% of them with a count of one. The ten largest clones represent 13% of the sample. Inclusive of the bounding cysteine and phenylalanine, the CDR3 is 16 residues long. Only the CDR3 DNA stays, 48 bases, in frame from base 1. CDR1 and CDR2 are drawn from the germline V gene: MNHEY, SVGAGI. V ends up 4 bases short and J 6 bases short, with an unmatched junction base count of 8. What the treatment or condition label conveys for this sample: in vitro stimulation with specific CMV peptide epitopes to enrich CMV-specific T cells.

The sample was cultured PBMCs, taken from culture after CMV antigen stimulation. Recombination connected TRBV6-5 to TRBJ2-2, with 10 central nucleotides matching TRBD2. The TCR comes from a human donor in good health (CMV status not recorded). Some clones in this sample may be carry-over from other donors' samples. The CDR3: CASSFRLAGVPGELFF. The nucleotide sequence reads as follows: TGTGCCAGCAGTTTCCGCCTAGCGGGAGTCCCCGGGGAGCTGTTTTTT.